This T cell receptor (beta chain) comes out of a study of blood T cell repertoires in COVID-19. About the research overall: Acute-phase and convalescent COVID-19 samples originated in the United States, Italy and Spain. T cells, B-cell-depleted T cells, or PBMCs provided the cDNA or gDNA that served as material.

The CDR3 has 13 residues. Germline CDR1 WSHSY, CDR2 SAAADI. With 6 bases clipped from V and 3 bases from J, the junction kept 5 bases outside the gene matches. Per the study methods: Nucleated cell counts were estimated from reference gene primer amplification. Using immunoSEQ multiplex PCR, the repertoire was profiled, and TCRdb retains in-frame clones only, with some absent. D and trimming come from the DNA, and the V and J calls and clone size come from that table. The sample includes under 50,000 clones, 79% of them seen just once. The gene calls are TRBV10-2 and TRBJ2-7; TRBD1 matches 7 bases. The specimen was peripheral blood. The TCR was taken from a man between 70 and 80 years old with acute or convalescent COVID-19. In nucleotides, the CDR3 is TGCGCCAGCAGCCCGGGGACAGTCTACGAGCAGTACTTC. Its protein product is CASSPGTVYEQYF.